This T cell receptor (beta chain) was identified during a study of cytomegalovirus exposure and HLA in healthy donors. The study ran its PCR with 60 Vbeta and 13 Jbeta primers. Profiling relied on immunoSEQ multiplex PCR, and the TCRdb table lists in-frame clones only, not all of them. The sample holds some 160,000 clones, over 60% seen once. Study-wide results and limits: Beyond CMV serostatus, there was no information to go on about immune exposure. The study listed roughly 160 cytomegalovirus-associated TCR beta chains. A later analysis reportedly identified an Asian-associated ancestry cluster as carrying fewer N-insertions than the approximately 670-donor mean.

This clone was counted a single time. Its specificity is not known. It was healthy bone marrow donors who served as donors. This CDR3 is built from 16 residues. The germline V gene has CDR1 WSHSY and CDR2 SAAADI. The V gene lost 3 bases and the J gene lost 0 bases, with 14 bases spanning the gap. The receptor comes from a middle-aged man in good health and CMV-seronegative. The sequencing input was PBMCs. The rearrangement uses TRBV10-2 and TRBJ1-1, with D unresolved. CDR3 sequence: CASSDVSQIMNTEAFF. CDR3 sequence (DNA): TGCGCCAGCAGTGATGTCTCCCAGATCATGAACACTGAAGCTTTCTTT.